Given below is one T cell receptor (beta chain) in context. Its antigen is as yet unknown. Other DNA variants within this sample encode the same CDR3. Here immunoSEQ multiplex PCR was the method, and the copy in TCRdb shows in-frame clones only, minus some. The data show hundreds of thousands of clones, 80% to 90% seen once. These data are taken from a study of Ad26.COV2.S vaccination and SARS-CoV-2 variants. About the research overall: Administration of Ad26.COV2.S was intramuscular, either once or twice 56 days apart.

The germline gives CDR1 SGHRS, CDR2 YFSETQ. The germline V and J ends were trimmed by 0 bases and 4 bases, with 7 bases remaining between them. The CDR3 has 13 amino acids. General observations from the study: Measurements of TCR breadth and depth may have given underestimates of the total T cell responses. Recipients of vaccine and of placebo showed similar breadth of their non-spike TCR repertoires.

Indicated treatment: roughly 20 received Ad26.COV2.S at low or high dose, single or two shots; about 5 received placebo; per-sample allocation not given. Day 63 after the first injection of vaccine or placebo was the sampling time. The chain combines TRBV5-1 with TRBJ2-5, with D possibly called TRBD1 or TRBD2 (6 bases each). This receptor was obtained from a person aged 18-65 years who received the Ad26.COV2.S COVID-19 vaccine or a placebo. The sequencing used peripheral blood, collected in a trial of Ad26.COV2.S vaccine versus placebo. The chain's CDR3 is CASSLEGGETQYF. CDR3 DNA sequence: TGCGCCAGCAGCTTGGAGGGGGGAGAGACCCAGTACTTC.